One TCR beta chain is described in this entry. Its specificity is unknown. The CDR3 is 17 residues long. Germline V gives CDR1 SGHVS, CDR2 FQNEAQ. V dropped 4 bases and J dropped 8 bases, with 23 bases sitting between them. This sample is part of a study of PD-1 blockade in mismatch repair-deficient tumors. Study as a whole: Enrolled about 2012-2016, patients had progressing, pretreated mismatch repair-deficient cancers of about a dozen types.

Whole-study findings and limits: Tumor-resident clones, often undetectable pretreatment in blood, expanded then contracted after pembrolizumab.

Generated by immunoSEQ multiplex PCR, the TCRdb table keeps only in-frame clones and is missing some. The sample carries over 100,000 clones, 60% to 85% recorded once. The source of this sequence is an adult with mismatch repair-deficient cancer. The J gene is TRBJ2-2, the V gene TRBV7-8, with D possibly matching TRBD1 (6 bases). Here the sequenced sample was peripheral blood, taken just over 59 weeks after starting pembrolizumab. The CDR3 DNA sequence: TGTGCCAGCAGCTCCCAAGAGGGACACCCCAAGGAGGGGGAGCTGTTTTTT. Protein sequence: CASSSQEGHPKEGELFF.